These T cell receptor beta chains were read from a single sample in a study of graft-versus-host responses after intestinal transplantation. Libraries were prepared by immunoSEQ multiplex PCR; TCRdb keeps only in-frame clonotypes and omits some of them. The sample yields some 120,000 clones, 85% to 95% seen once. For these receptors, no antigen is known. Specimen: unstimulated CD4+ T cells sorted from spleen or lymph node cells, collected before transplant. These receptors were taken from a human donor who was the organ donor for an intestinal transplant. Each CDR3 is given with its conserved first and last residue. D genes are given only for firm matches. Not every row has a clone size; where given, it reads once, few, many or a size class.

clone size: -; V gene: TRBV7-9; J gene: TRBJ2-1; D gene: TRBD2; CDR3 protein: CASSSTSGRSEQFF; CDR3 DNA: TGTGCCAGCAGCTCGACTAGCGGGAGGAGTGAGCAGTTCTTC
clone size: -; V gene: TRBV7-9; J gene: TRBJ1-1; D gene: -; CDR3 protein: CASSLGEEMNTEAFF; CDR3 DNA: TGTGCCAGCAGCTTAGGCGAAGAAATGAACACTGAAGCTTTCTTT
clone size: -; V gene: TRBV28; J gene: TRBJ1-1; D gene: -; CDR3 protein: CASSSGARGRTEAFF; CDR3 DNA: TGTGCCAGCAGTTCCGGGGCTCGAGGACGGACTGAAGCTTTCTTT
clone size: -; V gene: TRBV5-6; J gene: TRBJ1-4; D gene: -; CDR3 protein: CASSLFGTRKLFF; CDR3 DNA: TGTGCCAGCAGCTTGTTTGGGACCCGAAAACTGTTTTTT
clone size: -; V gene: TRBV18; J gene: TRBJ2-1; D gene: TRBD1; CDR3 protein: CASANRGQAANEQFF; CDR3 DNA: TGTGCCAGCGCGAACAGGGGACAGGCCGCCAATGAGCAGTTCTTC
clone size: -; V gene: TRBV5-1; J gene: TRBJ2-7; D gene: -; CDR3 protein: CASSHPSDSSSYEQYF; CDR3 DNA: TGCGCCAGCAGCCACCCAAGTGACAGCTCCTCCTACGAGCAGTACTTC
clone size: -; V gene: TRBV5-1; J gene: TRBJ1-2; D gene: -; CDR3 protein: CASSLVEGYGYTF; CDR3 DNA: TGCGCCAGCAGCTTGGTGGAAGGGTATGGCTACACCTTC
clone size: -; V gene: TRBV29-1; J gene: TRBJ1-2; D gene: -; CDR3 protein: CSVKEADLYGYTF; CDR3 DNA: TGCAGCGTTAAAGAAGCGGACCTCTATGGCTACACCTTC
clone size: -; V gene: TRBV30; J gene: TRBJ2-6; D gene: TRBD2; CDR3 protein: CALERGLAGAAGANVLTF; CDR3 DNA: TGTGCGCTGGAGCGTGGGCTAGCGGGAGCGGCCGGGGCCAACGTCCTGACTTTC
clone size: -; V gene: TRBV5-1; J gene: TRBJ2-7; D gene: -; CDR3 protein: CASSSRDSSYEQYF; CDR3 DNA: TGCGCCAGCAGCTCCCGGGACTCCTCCTACGAGCAGTACTTC
clone size: few; V gene: TRBV11-2; J gene: TRBJ2-7; D gene: TRBD1; CDR3 protein: CASSPRTGGGEQYF; CDR3 DNA: TGTGCCAGCAGCCCAAGGACAGGGGGGGGCGAGCAGTACTTC
clone size: -; V gene: TRBV4-2; J gene: TRBJ2-2; D gene: TRBD2; CDR3 protein: CASSLELAEGRDGTGELFF; CDR3 DNA: TGTGCCAGCAGCCTAGAACTAGCGGAGGGACGAGATGGCACCGGGGAGCTGTTTTTT
clone size: -; V gene: TRBV6-1; J gene: TRBJ2-5; D gene: TRBD1; CDR3 protein: CASSARAGTGKETQYF; CDR3 DNA: TGTGCCAGCAGTGCTCGCGCCGGGACAGGGAAAGAGACCCAGTACTTC
clone size: -; V gene: TRBV6-1; J gene: TRBJ1-1; D gene: -; CDR3 protein: CASSDRGRLTEAFF; CDR3 DNA: TGTGCCAGCAGTGACAGGGGAAGGCTCACTGAAGCTTTCTTT
clone size: -; V gene: TRBV7-6; J gene: TRBJ1-3; D gene: -; CDR3 protein: CASSLLGGSGNTIYF; CDR3 DNA: TGTGCCAGCAGTCTCTTAGGAGGTTCTGGAAACACCATATATTTT
clone size: -; V gene: TRBV29-1; J gene: TRBJ2-5; D gene: -; CDR3 protein: CSALDTGSQETQYF; CDR3 DNA: TGCAGCGCACTCGATACAGGGTCCCAAGAGACCCAGTACTTC
clone size: -; V gene: TRBV19; J gene: TRBJ2-7; D gene: TRBD2; CDR3 protein: CASSFGSGSTYEQYF; CDR3 DNA: TGTGCCAGTAGTTTCGGTAGCGGGAGCACCTACGAGCAGTACTTC
clone size: -; V gene: TRBV5-5; J gene: TRBJ2-7; D gene: -; CDR3 protein: CASSLVSVLYEQYF; CDR3 DNA: TGTGCCAGCAGCTTGGTGTCAGTCCTCTACGAGCAGTACTTC
clone size: -; V gene: TRBV27; J gene: TRBJ1-2; D gene: -; CDR3 protein: CASSPRTGNYGYTF; CDR3 DNA: TGTGCCAGCAGTCCCCGGACGGGGAACTATGGCTACACCTTC
clone size: -; V gene: TRBV10-3; J gene: TRBJ2-5; D gene: TRBD2; CDR3 protein: CAISESREGRETQYF; CDR3 DNA: TGTGCCATCAGTGAGTCGAGGGAGGGCCGAGAGACCCAGTACTTC
clone size: -; V gene: TRBV29-1; J gene: TRBJ2-3; D gene: -; CDR3 protein: CSVEIVGGSDTQYF; CDR3 DNA: TGCAGCGTTGAAATTGTGGGTGGCTCAGATACGCAGTATTTT
clone size: -; V gene: TRBV11-2; J gene: TRBJ2-1; D gene: TRBD2; CDR3 protein: CASSLLSGRASYNEQFF; CDR3 DNA: TGTGCCAGCAGCTTACTATCCGGGAGGGCTAGCTACAATGAGCAGTTCTTC
clone size: -; V gene: TRBV5-1; J gene: TRBJ2-7; D gene: -; CDR3 protein: CASSPTWGNQGEQYF; CDR3 DNA: TGCGCCAGCAGCCCAACTTGGGGGAATCAAGGCGAGCAGTACTTC
clone size: once; V gene: TRBV5-1; J gene: TRBJ2-5; D gene: TRBD1; CDR3 protein: CASSDMNRGQETQYF; CDR3 DNA: TGCGCCAGCAGCGATATGAACAGGGGTCAGGAGACCCAGTACTTC
clone size: -; V gene: TRBV2; J gene: TRBJ2-5; D gene: TRBD2; CDR3 protein: CASSPGGSRETQYF; CDR3 DNA: TGTGCCAGCAGCCCGGGAGGGAGCCGGGAGACCCAGTACTTC
clone size: -; V gene: TRBV4-2; J gene: TRBJ2-2; D gene: -; CDR3 protein: CASSRVRGEVVGELFF; CDR3 DNA: TGTGCCAGCAGCAGAGTACGAGGGGAGGTGGTCGGGGAGCTGTTTTTT
clone size: -; V gene: TRBV30; J gene: TRBJ1-1; D gene: -; CDR3 protein: CAWSERLNTEAFF; CDR3 DNA: TGTGCCTGGAGTGAGAGACTGAACACTGAAGCTTTCTTT
clone size: -; V gene: TRBV9; J gene: TRBJ2-7; D gene: -; CDR3 protein: CASSVDTVPSYEQYF; CDR3 DNA: TGTGCCAGCAGCGTAGACACGGTACCCTCCTACGAGCAGTACTTC
clone size: -; V gene: TRBV7-9; J gene: TRBJ1-2; D gene: -; CDR3 protein: CASSLGPAGFYGYTF; CDR3 DNA: TGTGCCAGCAGCCTAGGGCCCGCAGGCTTCTATGGCTACACCTTC
clone size: -; V gene: TRBV6-1; J gene: TRBJ1-2; D gene: -; CDR3 protein: CASSEVFGYGYTF; CDR3 DNA: TGTGCCAGCAGTGAAGTTTTCGGGTACGGCTACACCTTC
clone size: once; V gene: TRBV6-5; J gene: TRBJ2-2; D gene: -; CDR3 protein: CASSPLNTGELFF; CDR3 DNA: TGTGCCAGCAGTCCCCTGAACACCGGGGAGCTGTTTTTT
clone size: -; V gene: TRBV11-2; J gene: TRBJ2-7; D gene: -; CDR3 protein: CASSLDRNYEQYF; CDR3 DNA: TGTGCCAGCAGCTTAGATAGGAACTACGAGCAGTACTTC
clone size: -; V gene: TRBV6-1; J gene: TRBJ1-2; D gene: -; CDR3 protein: CASRRGGGYGYTF; CDR3 DNA: TGTGCCAGCAGGAGGGGAGGGGGATATGGCTACACCTTC
clone size: -; V gene: TRBV19; J gene: TRBJ2-5; D gene: TRBD2; CDR3 protein: CASSALLAGYQETQYF; CDR3 DNA: TGTGCCAGTAGCGCCTTACTAGCGGGATACCAAGAGACCCAGTACTTC
clone size: once; V gene: TRBV11-2; J gene: TRBJ2-7; D gene: TRBD2; CDR3 protein: CASSLSGLAGVGEQYF; CDR3 DNA: TGTGCCAGCAGCCTTTCGGGACTAGCGGGAGTGGGCGAGCAGTACTTC
clone size: -; V gene: TRBV5-1; J gene: TRBJ1-4; D gene: -; CDR3 protein: CASSLDLVATNEKLFF; CDR3 DNA: TGCGCCAGCAGCTTGGACCTAGTTGCAACTAATGAAAAACTGTTTTTT
clone size: -; V gene: TRBV10-1; J gene: TRBJ2-7; D gene: TRBD1; CDR3 protein: CASPKQGPSYEQYF; CDR3 DNA: TGCGCCAGCCCCAAACAGGGGCCCTCCTACGAGCAGTACTTC
clone size: -; V gene: TRBV7-9; J gene: TRBJ1-5; D gene: -; CDR3 protein: CASILNQPQHF; CDR3 DNA: TGTGCCAGCATCCTTAATCAGCCCCAGCATTTT
clone size: few; V gene: TRBV28; J gene: TRBJ2-2; D gene: TRBD2; CDR3 protein: CASSAWGAGEIGELFF; CDR3 DNA: TGTGCCAGCAGTGCCTGGGGAGCGGGAGAGATCGGGGAGCTGTTTTTT
clone size: -; V gene: TRBV5-1; J gene: TRBJ2-5; D gene: TRBD1; CDR3 protein: CASSFNTGGGETQYF; CDR3 DNA: TGCGCCAGCAGCTTTAATACAGGGGGCGGAGAGACCCAGTACTTC
clone size: -; V gene: TRBV5-1; J gene: TRBJ1-5; D gene: -; CDR3 protein: CASSLEGLNQPQHF; CDR3 DNA: TGCGCCAGCAGCTTGGAAGGTTTAAATCAGCCCCAGCATTTT
clone size: -; V gene: TRBV6-1; J gene: TRBJ2-1; D gene: -; CDR3 protein: CASSEGGSYNEQFF; CDR3 DNA: TGTGCCAGCAGTGAAGGGGGCTCCTACAATGAGCAGTTCTTC
clone size: few; V gene: TRBV6-4; J gene: TRBJ1-1; D gene: -; CDR3 protein: CASSEARDTEAFF; CDR3 DNA: TGTGCCAGCAGTGAAGCCAGGGACACTGAAGCTTTCTTT
clone size: -; V gene: TRBV5-1; J gene: TRBJ2-3; D gene: -; CDR3 protein: CASSWRASTDTQYF; CDR3 DNA: TGCGCCAGCAGCTGGCGGGCTAGCACAGATACGCAGTATTTT
clone size: -; V gene: TRBV6-1; J gene: TRBJ2-5; D gene: TRBD1; CDR3 protein: CASSRQTGGRETQYF; CDR3 DNA: TGTGCCAGCAGTCGGCAGACAGGGGGCCGGGAGACCCAGTACTTC
clone size: -; V gene: TRBV5-1; J gene: TRBJ2-7; D gene: TRBD2; CDR3 protein: CASSLTSGYEQYF; CDR3 DNA: TGCGCCAGCAGCTTGACTAGCGGGTACGAGCAGTACTTC
clone size: once; V gene: TRBV7-9; J gene: TRBJ2-7; D gene: -; CDR3 protein: CASSLVGGSGDEQYF; CDR3 DNA: TGTGCCAGCAGCTTAGTAGGTGGGTCCGGCGACGAGCAGTACTTC
clone size: -; V gene: TRBV6-1; J gene: TRBJ1-2; D gene: TRBD1; CDR3 protein: CASSEVSRTGGNGYTF; CDR3 DNA: TGTGCCAGCAGTGAAGTCAGTCGGACAGGGGGCAATGGCTACACCTTC
clone size: -; V gene: TRBV2; J gene: TRBJ2-1; D gene: TRBD1; CDR3 protein: CASSARTGEYHTNDNEQFF; CDR3 DNA: TGTGCCAGCAGCGCCCGGACAGGGGAGTATCATACTAACGACAATGAGCAGTTCTTC
clone size: once; V gene: TRBV27; J gene: TRBJ1-1; D gene: -; CDR3 protein: CASSRRGASDGEAFF; CDR3 DNA: TGTGCCAGCAGCCGAAGGGGCGCCTCGGACGGTGAAGCTTTCTTT
clone size: -; V gene: TRBV2; J gene: TRBJ1-1; D gene: -; CDR3 protein: CASSDPTGFEAFF; CDR3 DNA: TGTGCCAGCAGTGACCCGACAGGCTTTGAAGCTTTCTTT
clone size: -; V gene: TRBV2; J gene: TRBJ2-7; D gene: TRBD1; CDR3 protein: CASRPGTGLYEQYF; CDR3 DNA: TGTGCCAGCAGGCCCGGGACAGGGCTGTACGAGCAGTACTTC
clone size: -; V gene: TRBV5-1; J gene: TRBJ2-3; D gene: -; CDR3 protein: CASSLSGTSTDTQYF; CDR3 DNA: TGCGCCAGCAGCTTAAGCGGAACTAGCACAGATACGCAGTATTTT
clone size: -; V gene: TRBV7-9; J gene: TRBJ1-2; D gene: TRBD1; CDR3 protein: CASSSYGQGGGYTF; CDR3 DNA: TGTGCCAGCAGCTCCTACGGACAGGGAGGTGGCTACACCTTC
clone size: -; V gene: TRBV5-1; J gene: TRBJ2-5; D gene: TRBD1; CDR3 protein: CASSLGDRGTQETQYF; CDR3 DNA: TGCGCCAGCAGCTTGGGGGACAGGGGGACCCAAGAGACCCAGTACTTC